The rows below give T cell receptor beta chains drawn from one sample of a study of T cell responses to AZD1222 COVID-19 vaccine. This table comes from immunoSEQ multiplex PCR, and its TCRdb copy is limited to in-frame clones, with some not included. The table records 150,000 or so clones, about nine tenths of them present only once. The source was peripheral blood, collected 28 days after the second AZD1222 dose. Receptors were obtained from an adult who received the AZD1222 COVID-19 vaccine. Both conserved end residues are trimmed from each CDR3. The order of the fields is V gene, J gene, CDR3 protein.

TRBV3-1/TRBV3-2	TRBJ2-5	ASSQDFLAGGTRETQY
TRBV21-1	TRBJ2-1	ASTEKLAWNEQF
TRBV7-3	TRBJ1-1	ASSLTAALVPWRSPGPEAF
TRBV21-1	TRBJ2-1	ASSSHRLVYNEQF
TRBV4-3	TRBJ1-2	ASSQDSFNYGYT
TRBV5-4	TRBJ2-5	ASSSGRGGSETQY
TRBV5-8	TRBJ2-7	ASSGVVSYEQY
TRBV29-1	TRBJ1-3	SVEDRGRNTIY
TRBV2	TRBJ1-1	ASSATWPSPNTEAF
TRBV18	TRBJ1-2	ASSPNRGAGANYGYT
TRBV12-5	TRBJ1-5	ASGPTGWNQPQH
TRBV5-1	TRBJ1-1	ASSLDPGRTEAF
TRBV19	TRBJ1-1	ASSRDRAGGAF
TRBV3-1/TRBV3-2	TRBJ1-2	ASSQALGHFYGYT
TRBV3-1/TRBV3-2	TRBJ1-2	ASSQDLGGNYGYT
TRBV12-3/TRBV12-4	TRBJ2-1	ASSYGPADEQF
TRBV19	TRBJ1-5	ASRNRVPQQPQH